The rows below give T cell receptor beta chains drawn from one sample of a study of T-cell memory formation after mild COVID-19. A single record per CDR3 protein comes from TCRdb applying MiXCR to the 5' RACE reads. This table holds 150,000 to 200,000 distinct CDR3 sequences, under 20% found once. Sequences were obtained from PBMCs or a T cell subset sorted from them (not recorded which). The receptor source for this set is a man aged 18 to 29 who had mild COVID-19 (a few samples of this study predate the infection). Cell type and time point are not known. Both conserved end residues are part of each CDR3. The order of the fields is CDR3 protein, J gene, V gene, D gene. The D gene is left open where the match is weak.

CASSFSDPRTYEQYF	TRBJ2-7	TRBV5-5	NA
CASSDGPPRNEQFF	TRBJ2-1	TRBV10-2	NA
CAWSVLGQNYGYTF	TRBJ1-2	TRBV30	NA
CASTGGGRGTDTQYF	TRBJ2-3	TRBV27	TRBD2
CSARESGRALTGELFF	TRBJ2-2	TRBV20-1	NA
CASGGLGLDTQYF	TRBJ2-3	TRBV5-1	TRBD2
CASSMAGLAQFF	TRBJ2-1	TRBV6-5	NA
CASSSGPNTGELFF	TRBJ2-2	TRBV7-6	NA
CASSFRIRSQFF	TRBJ2-1	TRBV5-1	NA
CASSPYLGGVNEKLFF	TRBJ1-4	TRBV27	NA
CAIKGDSEYEQYF	TRBJ2-7	TRBV10-3	TRBD1
CASSSDRVYGYTF	TRBJ1-2	TRBV12-3/TRBV12-4	TRBD1
CASSTQGNSNQPQHF	TRBJ1-5	TRBV7-2	NA
CASTPGQGNQPQHF	TRBJ1-5	TRBV28	TRBD1
CASSYMPGTQSSAQYF	TRBJ2-5	TRBV6-5	NA
CASSYSALDSPYGYTF	TRBJ1-2	TRBV6-5	NA
CASSTQGGTEAFF	TRBJ1-1	TRBV7-3	TRBD1
CASSMGHSETQYF	TRBJ2-5	TRBV7-2	NA